This record looks at one TCR beta chain sequence and its context. A TCRbeta library incorporating unique molecular identifiers was prepared. TCRdb analysed the PCR reads with MiXCR anew, one entry per CDR3 protein. The sample records about 350,000 distinct CDR3 sequences, about 16% being singletons. The entry originates in a study of T-cell reconstitution after alpha-beta-depleted transplantation in children. Germline V lookup: CDR1 SGHTA, CDR2 FQGNSA. This CDR3 contains 15 residues. V shed 1 base and J shed 0 bases, with 10 bases lying between them. The sample consisted of PBMCs, mostly from graft donor cells, taken 360 days after TCRalphabeta/CD19-depleted stem cell transplant. The origin of this receptor is a male patient between 2 and 10 years old who had a stem cell transplant for acute lymphoblastic leukemia, so the T cells may come from the graft donor. The rearrangement links TRBV7-2 to TRBJ2-7; D not resolved. The DNA for the CDR3 is TGTGCCAGCAGCTTAGTAGGTGCAAGCTCCTACGAGCAGTACTTC. Translated: CASSLVGASSYEQYF.